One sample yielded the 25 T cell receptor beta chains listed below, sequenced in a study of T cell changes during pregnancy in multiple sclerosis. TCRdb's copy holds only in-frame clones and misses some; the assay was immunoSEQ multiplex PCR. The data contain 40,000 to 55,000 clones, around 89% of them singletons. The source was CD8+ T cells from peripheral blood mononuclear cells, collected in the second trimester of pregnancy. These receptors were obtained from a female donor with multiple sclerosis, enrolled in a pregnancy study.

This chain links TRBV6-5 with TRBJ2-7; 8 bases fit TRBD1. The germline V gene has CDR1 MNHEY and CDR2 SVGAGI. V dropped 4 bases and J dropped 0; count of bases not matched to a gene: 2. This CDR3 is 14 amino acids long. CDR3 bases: TGTGCCAGCAGTTTAACAGGGGGCTCCTACGAGCAGTACTTC. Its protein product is CASSLTGGSYEQYF.

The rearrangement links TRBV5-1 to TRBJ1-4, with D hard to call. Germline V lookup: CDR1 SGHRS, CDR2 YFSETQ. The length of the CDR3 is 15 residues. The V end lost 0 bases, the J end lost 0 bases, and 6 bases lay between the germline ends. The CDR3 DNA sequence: TGCGCCAGCAGCTTGGTGGCCGCAACTAATGAAAAACTGTTTTTT. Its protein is CASSLVAATNEKLFF. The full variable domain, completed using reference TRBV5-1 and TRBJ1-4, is KAGVTQTPRYLIKTRGQQVTLSCSPISGHRSVSWYQQTPGQGLQFLFEYFSETQRNKGNFPGRFSGRQFSNSRSEMNVSTLELGDSALYLCASSLVAATNEKLFFGSGTQLSVL.

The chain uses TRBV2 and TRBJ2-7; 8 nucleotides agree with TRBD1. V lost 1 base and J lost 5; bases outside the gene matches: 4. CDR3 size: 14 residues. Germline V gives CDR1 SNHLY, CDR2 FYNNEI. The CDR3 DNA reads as TGTGCCAGCAGTGAAGGGACAGGGATCCACGAGCAGTACTTC. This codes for CASSEGTGIHEQYF.

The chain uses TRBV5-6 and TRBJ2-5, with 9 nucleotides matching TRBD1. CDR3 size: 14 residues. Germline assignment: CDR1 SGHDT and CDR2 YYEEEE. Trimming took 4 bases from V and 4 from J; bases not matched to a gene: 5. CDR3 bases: TGTGCCAGCAGCCCCGGGACAGGGTCAGAGACCCAGTACTTC. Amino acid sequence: CASSPGTGSETQYF. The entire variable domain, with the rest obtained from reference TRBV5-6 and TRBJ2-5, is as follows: DAGVTQSPTHLIKTRGQQVTLRCSPKSGHDTVSWYQQALGQGPQFIFQYYEEEERQRGNFPDRFSGHQFPNYSSELNVNALLLGDSALYLCASSPGTGSETQYFGPGTRLLVL.

The CDR3 DNA sequence: TGTGCCAGCAAGAGGGCAGAACAGGGGGATAGAGATACGCAGTATTTT. Translated, it gives CASKRAEQGDRDTQYF. The genes are TRBV2 and TRBJ2-3; 8 nucleotides match TRBD1. CDR1 is SNHLY, CDR2 FYNNEI, per germline. The length of the CDR3 is 16 residues. With V trimmed by 7 bases and J by 5 bases, 14 bases remained unmatched.

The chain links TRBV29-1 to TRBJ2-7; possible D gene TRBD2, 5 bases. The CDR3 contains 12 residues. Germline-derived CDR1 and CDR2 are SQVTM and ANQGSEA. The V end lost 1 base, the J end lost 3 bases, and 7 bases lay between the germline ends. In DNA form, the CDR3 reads TGCAGCGTTGAAGCGGGAATCTACGAGCAGTACTTC. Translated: CSVEAGIYEQYF.

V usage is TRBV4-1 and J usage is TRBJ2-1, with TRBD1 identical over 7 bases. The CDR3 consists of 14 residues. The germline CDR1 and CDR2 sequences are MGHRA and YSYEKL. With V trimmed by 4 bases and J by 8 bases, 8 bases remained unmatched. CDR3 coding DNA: TGCGCCAGCAGCCCCGTAGACAGGGTCGATGAGCAGTTCTTC. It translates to CASSPVDRVDEQFF.

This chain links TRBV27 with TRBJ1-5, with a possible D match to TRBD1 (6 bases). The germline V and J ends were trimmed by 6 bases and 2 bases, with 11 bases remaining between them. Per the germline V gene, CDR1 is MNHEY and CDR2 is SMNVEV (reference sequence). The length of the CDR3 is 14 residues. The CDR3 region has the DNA TGTGCCAGCAGGTATAGACAGGGCAATCAGCCCCAGCATTTT. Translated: CASRYRQGNQPQHF.

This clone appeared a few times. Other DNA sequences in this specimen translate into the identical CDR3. CDR3 in DNA: TGCAGCGTTGGGGCAGGGGAAGAAGATACGCAGTATTTT. This translates into CSVGAGEEDTQYF. The V gene is TRBV29-1, the J gene TRBJ2-3; maybe TRBD1 (6 bases). CDR1 is SQVTM and CDR2 is ANQGSEA in the germline V gene. This CDR3 has 13 residues. V was shortened by 4 bases and J by 5 bases, with 13 bases between the two germline ends.

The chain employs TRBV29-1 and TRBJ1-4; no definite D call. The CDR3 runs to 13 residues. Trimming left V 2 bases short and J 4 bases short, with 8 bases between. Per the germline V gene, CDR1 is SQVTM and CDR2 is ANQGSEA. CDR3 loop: CSVESRFNEKLFF. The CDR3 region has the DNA TGCAGCGTTGAAAGCAGGTTTAATGAAAAACTGTTTTTT.

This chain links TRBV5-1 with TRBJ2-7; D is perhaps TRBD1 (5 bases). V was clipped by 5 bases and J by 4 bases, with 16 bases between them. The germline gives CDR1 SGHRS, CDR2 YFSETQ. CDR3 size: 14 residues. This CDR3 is CASSYPERGYEQYF. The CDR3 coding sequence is TGCGCCAGCAGTTACCCGGAAAGGGGATACGAGCAGTACTTC. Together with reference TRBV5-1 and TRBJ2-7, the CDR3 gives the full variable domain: KAGVTQTPRYLIKTRGQQVTLSCSPISGHRSVSWYQQTPGQGLQFLFEYFSETQRNKGNFPGRFSGRQFSNSRSEMNVSTLELGDSALYLCASSYPERGYEQYFGPGTRLTVT.

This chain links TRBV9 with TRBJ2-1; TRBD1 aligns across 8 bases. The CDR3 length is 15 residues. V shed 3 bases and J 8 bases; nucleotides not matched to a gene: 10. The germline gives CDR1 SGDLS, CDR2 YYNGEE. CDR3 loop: CASSDTRGPSYEQFF. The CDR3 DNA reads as TGTGCCAGCAGCGACACCAGGGGGCCGTCTTATGAGCAGTTCTTC.

Here the CDR3 DNA reads TGTGCCAGCAGCTTAGGGCCGGGACTAGCGGCGCAAGAGACCCAGTACTTC. Translation: CASSLGPGLAAQETQYF. This chain links TRBV11-2 with TRBJ2-5, with 11 nucleotides matching TRBD2. CDR3 length: 17 residues. The V gene's germline CDR1 is SGHAT and CDR2 FQNNGV. V trimming: 1 base; J trimming: 2 bases; junction bases outside the gene matches: 6. Full variable domain (remainder filled in from reference TRBV11-2 and TRBJ2-5): EAGVAQSPRYKIIEKRQSVAFWCNPISGHATLYWYQQILGQGPKLLIQFQNNGVVDDSQLPKDRFSAERLKGVDSTLKIQPAKLEDSAVYLCASSLGPGLAAQETQYFGPGTRLLVL.

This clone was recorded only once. CDR3 region: CASSDPTGPSYGYTF. Written as DNA, the CDR3 is TGTGCCAGCAGTGACCCGACAGGGCCTAGCTATGGCTACACCTTC. The chain uses TRBV25-1 and TRBJ1-2; 7 bases align to TRBD1. The germline CDR1 and CDR2 sequences are MGHDK and SYGVNS. The CDR3 has 15 residues. The J segment lost 4 bases and the V segment lost 3 bases, leaving 8 bases of the junction unmatched.

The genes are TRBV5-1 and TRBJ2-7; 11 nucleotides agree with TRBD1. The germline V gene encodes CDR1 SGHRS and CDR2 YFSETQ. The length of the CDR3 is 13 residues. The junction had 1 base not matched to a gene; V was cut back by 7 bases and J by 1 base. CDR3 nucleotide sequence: TGCGCCAGCGGACAGGGGGCTTCCTACGAGCAGTACTTC. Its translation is CASGQGASYEQYF. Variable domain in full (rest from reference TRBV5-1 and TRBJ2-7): KAGVTQTPRYLIKTRGQQVTLSCSPISGHRSVSWYQQTPGQGLQFLFEYFSETQRNKGNFPGRFSGRQFSNSRSEMNVSTLELGDSALYLCASGQGASYEQYFGPGTRLTVT.

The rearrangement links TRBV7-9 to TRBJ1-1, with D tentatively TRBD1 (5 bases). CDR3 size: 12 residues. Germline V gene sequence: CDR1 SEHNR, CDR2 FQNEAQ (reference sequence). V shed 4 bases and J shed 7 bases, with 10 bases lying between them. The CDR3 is CASSSGHLEAFF. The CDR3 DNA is TGTGCCAGCAGCTCTGGACACCTTGAAGCTTTCTTT.

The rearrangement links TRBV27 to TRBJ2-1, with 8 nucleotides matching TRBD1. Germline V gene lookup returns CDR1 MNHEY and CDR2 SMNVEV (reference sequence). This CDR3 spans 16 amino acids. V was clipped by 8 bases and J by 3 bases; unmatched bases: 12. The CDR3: CASRETDRGSYNEQFF. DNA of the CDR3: TGTGCCAGCCGTGAGACTGACAGGGGCAGCTACAATGAGCAGTTCTTC.

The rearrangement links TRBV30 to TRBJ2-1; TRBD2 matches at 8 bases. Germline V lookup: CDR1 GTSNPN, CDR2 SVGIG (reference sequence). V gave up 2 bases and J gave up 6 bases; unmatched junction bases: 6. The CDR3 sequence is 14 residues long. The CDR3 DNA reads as TGTGCCTGGAGTCCCCTAGCGGGTTTCAATGAGCAGTTCTTC. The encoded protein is CAWSPLAGFNEQFF.

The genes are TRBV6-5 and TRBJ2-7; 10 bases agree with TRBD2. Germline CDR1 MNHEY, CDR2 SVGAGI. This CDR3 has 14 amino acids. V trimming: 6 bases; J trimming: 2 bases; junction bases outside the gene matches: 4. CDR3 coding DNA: TGTGCCAGCAGGCTAGCGGGGGACGCCTACGAGCAGTACTTC. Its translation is CASRLAGDAYEQYF.

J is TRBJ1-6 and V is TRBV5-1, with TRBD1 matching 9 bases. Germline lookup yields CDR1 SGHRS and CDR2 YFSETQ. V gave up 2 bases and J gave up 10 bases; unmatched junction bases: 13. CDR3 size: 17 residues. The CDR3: CASSLRTDRGMGSPLHF. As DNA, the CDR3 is TGCGCCAGCAGCTTACGCACAGACAGGGGGATGGGGTCACCCCTCCACTTT.

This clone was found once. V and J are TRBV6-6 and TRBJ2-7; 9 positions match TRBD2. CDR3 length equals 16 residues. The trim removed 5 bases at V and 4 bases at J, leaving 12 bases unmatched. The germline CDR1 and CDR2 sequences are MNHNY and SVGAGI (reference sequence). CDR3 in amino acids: CASSLQGRGGSYEQYF. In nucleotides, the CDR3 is TGTGCCAGCAGTCTACAGGGGCGGGGGGGTTCGTACGAGCAGTACTTC.

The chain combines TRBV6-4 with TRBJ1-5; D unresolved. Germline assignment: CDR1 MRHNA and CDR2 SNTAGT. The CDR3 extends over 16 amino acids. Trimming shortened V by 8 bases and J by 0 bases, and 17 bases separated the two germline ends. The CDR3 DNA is TGTGCCAGCGCAACCGCAGGCTTTTATAGCAATCAGCCCCAGCATTTT. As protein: CASATAGFYSNQPQHF.

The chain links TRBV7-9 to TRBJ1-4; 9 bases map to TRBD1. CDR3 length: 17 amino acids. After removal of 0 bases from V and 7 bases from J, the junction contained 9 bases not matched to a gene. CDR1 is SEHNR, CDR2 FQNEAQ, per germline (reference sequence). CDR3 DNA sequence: TGTGCCAGCAGCTTAGCAACTCTGACAGGGGGGAGTGAAAAACTGTTTTTT. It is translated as CASSLATLTGGSEKLFF.

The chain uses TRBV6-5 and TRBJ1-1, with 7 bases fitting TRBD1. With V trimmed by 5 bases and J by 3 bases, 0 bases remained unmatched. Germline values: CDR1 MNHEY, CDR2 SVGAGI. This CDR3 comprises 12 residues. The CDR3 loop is CASSQGDTEAFF. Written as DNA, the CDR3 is TGTGCCAGCAGTCAGGGGGACACTGAAGCTTTCTTT.

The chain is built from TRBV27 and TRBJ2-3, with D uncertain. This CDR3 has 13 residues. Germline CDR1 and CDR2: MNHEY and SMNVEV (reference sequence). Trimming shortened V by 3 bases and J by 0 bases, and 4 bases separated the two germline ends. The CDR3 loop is CASSFRSTDTQYF. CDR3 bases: TGTGCCAGCAGTTTTCGGAGCACAGATACGCAGTATTTT.